Listed below are T cell receptor beta chains from one sample, sequenced in a study of CD8+CD57+ T cells in acquired aplastic anemia. TCRdb reanalysed the reads using MiXCR and keeps one entry per CDR3 protein. Here the sample spans fewer than 200,000 distinct CDR3 sequences, 60% to 70% being singletons. What was sequenced was sorted CD4+, CD8+, or CD8+CD57+ T cells (not recorded which) from PBMCs. These receptors came from a human donor in good health. Both conserved end residues are part of each CDR3. The D gene is left open where the match is weak. Rows may omit the clone size; those that give it use once, few, many or a size class.

V	J	size	D	CDR3	DNA
TRBV19	TRBJ2-1	NA	NA	CASSIGTVYNEQFF	TGTGCCAGTAGTATAGGGACAGTATACAATGAGCAGTTCTTC
TRBV7-2	TRBJ2-1	once	TRBD2	CASSFGTSARGKQFF	TGTGCCAGCAGCTTCGGGACTAGCGCCCGAGGTAAGCAGTTCTTC
TRBV20-1	TRBJ2-7	NA	NA	CSAIPYGASYEQYF	TGCAGTGCTATTCCCTACGGGGCCTCCTACGAGCAGTACTTC
TRBV7-3	TRBJ2-7	NA	NA	CASSFGQAYEQYF	TGTGCCAGCAGCTTTGGGCAAGCCTACGAGCAGTACTTC
TRBV27	TRBJ2-7	few	NA	CASSLRGPGYEQYF	TGTGCCAGCAGTTTAAGAGGGCCTGGCTACGAGCAGTACTTC
TRBV7-9	TRBJ1-1	NA	NA	CASSLEAREAFF	TGTGCCAGCAGCTTAGAGGCCAGGGAAGCTTTCTTT
TRBV7-3	TRBJ1-2	few	TRBD1	CASSPYPGQGVRYTF	TGTGCCAGCAGCCCGTACCCGGGACAGGGCGTGCGCTACACCTTC
TRBV19	TRBJ2-1	many	NA	CASSIEWGPEYSSYNEQFF	TGTGCCAGTAGTATAGAGTGGGGGCCAGAGTACAGCTCCTACAATGAGCAGTTCTTC
TRBV7-9	TRBJ1-5	NA	TRBD1	CASSNQGDQPQHF	TGTGCCAGCAGCAACCAGGGGGATCAGCCCCAGCATTTT
TRBV4-1	TRBJ1-6	NA	NA	CASSQALTQGGSPLHF	TGCGCCAGCAGCCAAGCTCTTACCCAGGGAGGATCACCCCTCCACTTT
TRBV7-8	TRBJ1-4	NA	NA	CASSHRTLGEKLFF	TGTGCCAGCAGCCACCGGACTCTGGGGGAAAAACTGTTTTTT
TRBV2	TRBJ1-6	NA	NA	CASSEGQGNSPLHF	TGTGCCAGCAGTGAAGGGCAGGGGAATTCACCCCTCCACTTT
TRBV7-2	TRBJ2-1	many	NA	CASSLVSFPNEQFF	TGTGCCAGCAGCTTAGTCAGTTTCCCCAATGAGCAGTTCTTC
TRBV4-1	TRBJ1-2	NA	NA	CASSQASTGSGYGYTF	TGCGCCAGCAGCCAAGCCTCAACAGGTTCGGGGTATGGCTACACCTTC
TRBV20-1	TRBJ2-3	NA	NA	CSASGSSTDTQYF	TGCAGTGCTAGTGGGAGTTCCACAGATACGCAGTATTTT
TRBV15	TRBJ2-3	NA	NA	CATSRMALDTQYF	TGTGCCACCAGCAGAATGGCGTTAGATACGCAGTATTTT
TRBV4-3	TRBJ1-6	once	NA	CASSQESAETSSPLHF	TGCGCCAGCAGCCAAGAAAGCGCCGAGACTAGTTCACCCCTCCACTTT
TRBV7-3	TRBJ2-7	NA	TRBD2	CASSLYGLAGSSYEQYF	TGTGCCAGCAGCTTATATGGTCTAGCGGGATCCTCCTACGAGCAGTACTTC
TRBV7-9	TRBJ2-7	few	NA	CASSRSGGKEHEQYF	TGTGCCAGCAGCCGTAGTGGGGGCAAAGAACACGAGCAGTACTTC
TRBV7-3	TRBJ2-4	few	TRBD2	CASSRGGGENIQYF	TGTGCCAGCAGCCGCGGGGGGGGCGAAAACATTCAGTACTTC
TRBV24-1	TRBJ1-1	NA	NA	CATSGRKGDTEAFF	TGTGCCACCAGTGGGCGGAAAGGGGACACTGAAGCTTTCTTT
TRBV12-3/TRBV12-4	TRBJ1-2	NA	TRBD1	CASSSPGQGNYGYTF	TGTGCCAGCAGTTCACCGGGACAGGGGAACTATGGCTACACCTTC
TRBV27	TRBJ2-7	many	NA	CASNLGYEQYF	TGTGCCAGCAACCTTGGCTACGAGCAGTACTTC
TRBV25-1	TRBJ2-7	NA	NA	CASSSGVRDEQYF	TGTGCCAGCAGCTCAGGGGTCCGGGACGAGCAGTACTTC
TRBV25-1	TRBJ1-1	few	NA	CASTKAGTENTEAFF	TGTGCCAGTACGAAGGCTGGGACGGAAAACACTGAAGCTTTCTTT
TRBV30	TRBJ1-2	NA	NA	CAWSVRGARSYGYTF	TGTGCCTGGAGTGTACGTGGGGCGCGGTCCTATGGCTACACCTTC
TRBV5-8	TRBJ2-7	once	TRBD1	CASSQPGQGNYEQYF	TGTGCCAGCAGCCAACCGGGACAGGGGAACTACGAGCAGTACTTC
TRBV2	TRBJ1-6	NA	NA	CASMWGEGANSPLHF	TGTGCCAGCATGTGGGGCGAGGGCGCGAATTCACCCCTCCACTTT